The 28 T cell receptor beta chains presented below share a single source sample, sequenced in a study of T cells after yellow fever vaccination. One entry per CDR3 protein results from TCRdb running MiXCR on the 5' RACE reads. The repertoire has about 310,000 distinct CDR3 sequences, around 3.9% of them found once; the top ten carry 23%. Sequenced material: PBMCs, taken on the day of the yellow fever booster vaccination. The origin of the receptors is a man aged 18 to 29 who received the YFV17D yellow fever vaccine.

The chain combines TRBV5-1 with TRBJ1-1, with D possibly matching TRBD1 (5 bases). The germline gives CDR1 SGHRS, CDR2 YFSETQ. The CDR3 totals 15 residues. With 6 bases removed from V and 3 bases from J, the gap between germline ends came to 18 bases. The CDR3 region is CASTAWGNTYTEAFF. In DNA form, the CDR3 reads TGCGCCAGCACCGCCTGGGGGAACACCTACACTGAAGCTTTCTTT.

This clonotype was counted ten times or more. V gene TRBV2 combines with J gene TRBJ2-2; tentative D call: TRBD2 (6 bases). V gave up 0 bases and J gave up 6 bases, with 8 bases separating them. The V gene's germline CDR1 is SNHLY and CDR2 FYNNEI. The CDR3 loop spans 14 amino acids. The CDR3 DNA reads TGTGCCAGCAGTGAAGCGTCGGGGGCCGGGGAGCTGTTTTTT. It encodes CASSEASGAGELFF.

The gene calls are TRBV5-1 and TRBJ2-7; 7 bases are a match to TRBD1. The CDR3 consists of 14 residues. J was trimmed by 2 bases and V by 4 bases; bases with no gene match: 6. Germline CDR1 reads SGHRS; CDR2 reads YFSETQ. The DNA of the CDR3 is TGCGCCAGCAGCCTCGGCGACAGGGCCTACGAGCAGTACTTC. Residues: CASSLGDRAYEQYF.

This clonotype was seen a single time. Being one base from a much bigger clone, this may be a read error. The CDR3 coding sequence is TGTGCCAGCAGTTATCACGTGGGGGCTACCTCCGGGGAGCTGTTTTTT. It translates to CASSYHVGATSGELFF. The genes are TRBV6-5 and TRBJ2-2, with TRBD1 as a possible D gene (6 bases). Trimming removed 3 bases at V and 6 bases at J, with 17 bases between. The CDR3 sequence is 16 residues long. CDR1 and CDR2 (germline): MNHEY, SVGAGI.

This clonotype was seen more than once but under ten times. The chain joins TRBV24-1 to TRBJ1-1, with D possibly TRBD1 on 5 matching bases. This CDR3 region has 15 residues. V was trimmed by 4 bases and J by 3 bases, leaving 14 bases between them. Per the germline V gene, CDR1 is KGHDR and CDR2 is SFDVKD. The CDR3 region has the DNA TGTGCCACCAGTGACCCACGGACGGGGGACACTGAAGCTTTCTTT. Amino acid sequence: CATSDPRTGDTEAFF.

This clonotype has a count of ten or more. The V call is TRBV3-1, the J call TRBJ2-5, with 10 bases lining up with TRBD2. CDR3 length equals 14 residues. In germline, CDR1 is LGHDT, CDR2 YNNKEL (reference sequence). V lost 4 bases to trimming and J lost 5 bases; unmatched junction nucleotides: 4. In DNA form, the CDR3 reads TGTGCCAGCAGCCCCACTAGCGGGGCCGAGACCCAGTACTTC. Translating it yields CASSPTSGAETQYF.

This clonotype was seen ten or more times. The CDR3 is CASRVQGSSYEQYF. The CDR3, as DNA: TGTGCCAGCAGAGTGCAGGGGAGCTCCTACGAGCAGTACTTC. The chain has TRBV4-2 and TRBJ2-7; TRBD1 is a possible D gene (6 bases). Germline CDR1 reads LGHNA; CDR2 reads YNFKEQ. V was trimmed by 6 bases and J by 0 bases, leaving 12 bases between them. This CDR3 contains 14 residues.

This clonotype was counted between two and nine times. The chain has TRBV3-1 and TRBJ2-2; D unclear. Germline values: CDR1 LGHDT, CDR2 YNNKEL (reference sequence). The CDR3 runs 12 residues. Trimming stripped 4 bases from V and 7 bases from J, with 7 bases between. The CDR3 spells CASSPLGGELFF. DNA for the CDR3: TGTGCCAGCAGCCCCCTCGGCGGGGAGCTGTTTTTT.

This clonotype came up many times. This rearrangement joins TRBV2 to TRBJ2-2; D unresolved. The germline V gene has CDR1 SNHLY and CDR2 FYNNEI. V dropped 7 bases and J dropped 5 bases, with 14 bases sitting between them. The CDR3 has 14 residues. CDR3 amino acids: CASKKSVFTGELFF. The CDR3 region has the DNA TGTGCCAGCAAAAAAAGTGTCTTTACCGGGGAGCTGTTTTTT.

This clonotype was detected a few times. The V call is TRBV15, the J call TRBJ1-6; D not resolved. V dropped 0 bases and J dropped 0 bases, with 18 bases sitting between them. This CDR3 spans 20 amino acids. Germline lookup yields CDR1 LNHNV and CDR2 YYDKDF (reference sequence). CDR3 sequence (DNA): TGTGCCACCAGCAGAGACCTGTTCCGAGTCGAAAGCTCCTATAATTCACCCCTCCACTTT. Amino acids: CATSRDLFRVESSYNSPLHF.

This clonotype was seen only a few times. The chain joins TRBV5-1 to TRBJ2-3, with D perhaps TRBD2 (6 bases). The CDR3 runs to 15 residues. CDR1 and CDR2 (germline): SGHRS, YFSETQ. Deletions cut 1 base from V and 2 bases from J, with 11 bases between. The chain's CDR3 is CASSLRRGYTDTQYF. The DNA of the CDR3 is TGCGCCAGCAGCTTGCGACGGGGGTACACAGATACGCAGTATTTT.

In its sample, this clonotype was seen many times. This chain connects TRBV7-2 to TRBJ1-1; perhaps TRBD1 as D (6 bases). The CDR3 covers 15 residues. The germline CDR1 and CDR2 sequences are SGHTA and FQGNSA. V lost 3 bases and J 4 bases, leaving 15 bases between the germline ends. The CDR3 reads CASSFDGGGGTEAFF. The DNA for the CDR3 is TGTGCCAGCAGCTTTGACGGGGGCGGTGGCACTGAAGCTTTCTTT.

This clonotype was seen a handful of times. The CDR3 bases are TGTGCCAGCAGCTTTAGTGATCAAGAGACCCAGTACTTC. This codes for CASSFSDQETQYF. The J gene is TRBJ2-5, the V gene TRBV11-3; D is unresolved. The CDR3 sequence is 13 residues long. Between the trimmed V and J ends, which lost 3 bases and 2 bases, there was a span of 7 bases. The germline V gene encodes CDR1 SGHNT and CDR2 YENEEA.

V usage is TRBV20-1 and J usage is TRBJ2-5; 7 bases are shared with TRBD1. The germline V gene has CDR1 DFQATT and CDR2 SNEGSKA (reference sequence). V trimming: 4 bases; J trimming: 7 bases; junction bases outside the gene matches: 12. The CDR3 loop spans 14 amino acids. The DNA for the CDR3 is TGCAGTGCTAACCTCGGACAGGCTTTGGGGACCCAGTACTTC. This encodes CSANLGQALGTQYF.

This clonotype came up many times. CDR3 amino acids: CAWSVLAGHRYF. The CDR3 region has the DNA TGTGCCTGGAGTGTACTAGCGGGGCACCGGTACTTC. V is TRBV30 and J is TRBJ2-5; 10 nucleotides align to TRBD2. This CDR3 comprises 12 residues. Unmatched junction bases numbered 5, after V lost 0 bases and J lost 13 bases. Germline assignment: CDR1 GTSNPN and CDR2 SVGIG (reference sequence).

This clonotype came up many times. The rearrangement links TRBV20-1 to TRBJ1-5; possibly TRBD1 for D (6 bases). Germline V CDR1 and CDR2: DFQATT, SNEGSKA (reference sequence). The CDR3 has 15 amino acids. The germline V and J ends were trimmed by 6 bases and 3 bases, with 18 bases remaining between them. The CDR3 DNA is TGCAGTGCCCTGGGGGCTACAGGGATCAATCAGCCCCAGCATTTT. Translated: CSALGATGINQPQHF.

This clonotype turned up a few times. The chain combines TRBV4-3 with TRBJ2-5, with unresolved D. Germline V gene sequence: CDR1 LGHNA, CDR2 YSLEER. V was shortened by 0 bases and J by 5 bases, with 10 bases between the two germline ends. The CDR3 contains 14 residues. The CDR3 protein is CASSQDYAGETQYF. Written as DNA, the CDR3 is TGCGCCAGCAGCCAAGATTACGCTGGGGAGACCCAGTACTTC.

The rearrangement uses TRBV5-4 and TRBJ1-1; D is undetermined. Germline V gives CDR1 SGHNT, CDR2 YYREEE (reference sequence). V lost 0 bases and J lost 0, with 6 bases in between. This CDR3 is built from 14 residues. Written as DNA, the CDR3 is TGTGCCAGCAGCTTGGTGACCATGAACACTGAAGCTTTCTTT. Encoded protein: CASSLVTMNTEAFF.

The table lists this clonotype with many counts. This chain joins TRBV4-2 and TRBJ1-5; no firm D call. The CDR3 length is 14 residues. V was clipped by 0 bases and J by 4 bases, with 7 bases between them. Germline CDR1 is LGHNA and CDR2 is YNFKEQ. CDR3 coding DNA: TGTGCCAGCAGCCAAGATCGACGGAATCAGCCCCAGCATTTT. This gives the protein CASSQDRRNQPQHF.

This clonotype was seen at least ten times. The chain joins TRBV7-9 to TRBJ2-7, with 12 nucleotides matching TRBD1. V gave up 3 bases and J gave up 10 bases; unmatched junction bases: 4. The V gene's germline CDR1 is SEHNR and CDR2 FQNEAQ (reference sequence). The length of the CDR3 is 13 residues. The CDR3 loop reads CASSLGTGGDQYV. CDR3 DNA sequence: TGTGCCAGCAGCTTGGGGACAGGGGGCGACCAGTACGTC.

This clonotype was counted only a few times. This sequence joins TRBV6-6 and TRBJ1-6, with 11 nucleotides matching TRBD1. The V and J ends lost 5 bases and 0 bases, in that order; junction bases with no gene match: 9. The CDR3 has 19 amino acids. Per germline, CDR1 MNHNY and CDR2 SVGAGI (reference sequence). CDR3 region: CASSRGQGASSSYNSPLHF. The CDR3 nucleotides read TGTGCCAGCAGTCGTGGACAGGGGGCGTCGAGCTCCTATAATTCACCCCTCCACTTT.

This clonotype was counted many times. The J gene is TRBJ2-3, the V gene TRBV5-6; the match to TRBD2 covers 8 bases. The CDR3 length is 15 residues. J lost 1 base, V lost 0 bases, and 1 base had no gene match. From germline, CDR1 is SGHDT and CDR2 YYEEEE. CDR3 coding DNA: TGTGCCAGCAGCTTGGTGACTAGCGGCACAGATACGCAGTATTTT. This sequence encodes CASSLVTSGTDTQYF.

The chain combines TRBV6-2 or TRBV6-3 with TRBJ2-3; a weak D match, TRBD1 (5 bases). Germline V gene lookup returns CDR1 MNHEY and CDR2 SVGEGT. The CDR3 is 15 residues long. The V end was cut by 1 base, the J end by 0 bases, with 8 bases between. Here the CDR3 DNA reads TGTGCCAGCAGTTACTGGGGCCAGAGCACAGATACGCAGTATTTT. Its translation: CASSYWGQSTDTQYF.

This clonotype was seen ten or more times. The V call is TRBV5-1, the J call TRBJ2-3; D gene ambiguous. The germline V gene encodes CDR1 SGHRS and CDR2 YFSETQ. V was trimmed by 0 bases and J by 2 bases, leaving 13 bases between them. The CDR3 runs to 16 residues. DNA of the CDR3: TGCGCCAGCAGCTTGGCGATCAGCCTTTACACAGATACGCAGTATTTT. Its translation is CASSLAISLYTDTQYF.

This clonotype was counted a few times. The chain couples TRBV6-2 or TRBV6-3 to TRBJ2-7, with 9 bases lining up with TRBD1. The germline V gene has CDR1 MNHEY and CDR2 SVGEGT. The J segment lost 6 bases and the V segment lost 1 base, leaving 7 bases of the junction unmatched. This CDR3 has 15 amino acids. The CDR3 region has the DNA TGTGCCAGCAGTTACTTGGGGACAGGGACTGCCGAGCAGTACTTC. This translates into CASSYLGTGTAEQYF.

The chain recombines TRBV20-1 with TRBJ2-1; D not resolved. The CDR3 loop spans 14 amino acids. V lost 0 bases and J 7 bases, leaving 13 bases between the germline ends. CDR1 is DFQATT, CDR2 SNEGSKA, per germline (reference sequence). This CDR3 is CSARDHGRRNEQFF. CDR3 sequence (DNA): TGCAGTGCTAGAGATCATGGTAGAAGGAATGAGCAGTTCTTC.

The CDR3 coding sequence is TGTGCCAGCAGTCCTGACACGGCTCATCAGCCCCAGCATTTT. This gives the protein CASSPDTAHQPQHF. The chain employs TRBV12-3 or TRBV12-4 and TRBJ1-5; no clear D gene. The length of the CDR3 is 14 residues. The V gene lost 5 bases and the J gene lost 5 bases, with 13 bases spanning the gap.

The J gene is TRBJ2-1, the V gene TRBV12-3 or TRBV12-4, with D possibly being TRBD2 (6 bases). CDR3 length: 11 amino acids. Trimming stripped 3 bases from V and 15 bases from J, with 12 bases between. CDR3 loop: CASSLRGLAFF. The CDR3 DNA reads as TGTGCCAGCAGTTTGCGGGGCTTGGCGTTCTTC.